A single sample is the source of the 7 T cell receptor beta chains below, sequenced in a study of shared clonotypes between healthy human individuals. The protocol was immunoSEQ multiplex PCR, while the TCRdb copy is restricted to in-frame clones and leaves out a portion. The table includes 1,500,000 or so clones, roughly 97% detected once. Sequenced input: naive CD4+ T cells sorted from blood. Subset meaning: CD45RA+ positively selected. The receptors come from a man younger than 40 in good health.

This clone was seen a single time. This chain uses TRBV7-6 with TRBJ2-3; no clear D gene. V dropped 0 bases and J dropped 6 bases, with 16 bases sitting between them. Per germline, CDR1 SGHVS and CDR2 FNYEAQ. The CDR3 loop spans 16 amino acids. CDR3: CASSLAVGQLTDTQYF. CDR3 nucleotide sequence: TGTGCCAGCAGCTTAGCGGTTGGGCAGCTTACGGATACGCAGTATTTT.

This sequence joins TRBV7-2 and TRBJ2-3; 10 bases are shared with TRBD1. V lost 0 bases, J lost 4 bases, and 7 bases stayed unmatched. Germline assignment: CDR1 SGHTA and CDR2 FQGNSA. This CDR3 contains 17 residues. CDR3 amino acids: CASSLARTGGRADTQYF. CDR3 bases: TGTGCCAGCAGCTTAGCCAGGACAGGGGGTAGGGCAGATACGCAGTATTTT.

The V and J genes are TRBV7-8 and TRBJ1-1, with D maybe TRBD1 (6 bases). Germline V gene sequence: CDR1 SGHVS, CDR2 FQNEAQ. The CDR3 has 13 amino acids. Trimming took 1 base from V and 6 from J, leaving 9 bases between them. The CDR3, as DNA: TGTGCCAGCAGCTTAGAGACAGGTCCTGAAGCTTTCTTT. This codes for CASSLETGPEAFF.

The J gene is TRBJ2-2, the V gene TRBV27; D gene uncertain. The germline gives CDR1 MNHEY, CDR2 SMNVEV (reference sequence). CDR3 length equals 14 residues. The ends were cut back, 2 bases at V and 7 bases at J, with 11 bases in the middle. CDR3 amino acids: CASSLGPHDGELFF. As DNA, the CDR3 is TGTGCCAGCAGTTTAGGGCCTCACGACGGGGAGCTGTTTTTT.

The genes are TRBV11-3 and TRBJ2-1; TRBD1 aligns across 8 bases. The CDR3 sequence is 16 residues long. Germline lookup yields CDR1 SGHNT and CDR2 YENEEA. Unmatched junction bases numbered 4, after V lost 2 bases and J lost 1 base. CDR3 nucleotide sequence: TGTGCCAGCAGCTTATCTGGGACAGGTTCCTACAATGAGCAGTTCTTC. Its translation is CASSLSGTGSYNEQFF.

This chain joins TRBV5-1 and TRBJ2-5; D unresolved. Germline CDR1 SGHRS, CDR2 YFSETQ. This CDR3 region has 13 residues. V was shortened by 7 bases and J by 4 bases, with 14 bases between the two germline ends. DNA of the CDR3: TGCGCCAGCTCCCGGGCCGGGCGAGAGACCCAGTACTTC. It translates to CASSRAGRETQYF.

The rearrangement joins TRBV18 to TRBJ1-4; maybe TRBD1 (5 bases). This CDR3 spans 16 amino acids. Germline CDR1 reads KGHSH; CDR2 reads LQKENI. V lost 2 bases and J lost 8, with 18 bases in between. In nucleotides, the CDR3 is TGTGCCAGCTCACCAGGGCAGTCGGTCAGGGACGAAAAACTGTTTTTT. Its protein is CASSPGQSVRDEKLFF.